The present T cell receptor beta chain was sequenced within a study of identical twins. Findings and limits, study-wide: In cord blood, abundant beta clonotypes had fewer insertions; memory showed no trend.

Turning to this clonotype: Antigen: not known.

The CDR3 is 16 residues long. Germline V CDR1 and CDR2: LNHNV, YYDKDF (reference sequence). Trimming removed 0 bases at V and 0 bases at J, with 9 bases between. Template switching (which added a universal primer site) was used, and cDNA carried unique molecular identifiers. TCRdb re-derived calls from the 5' RACE reads in MiXCR, one entry per CDR3 protein. Here the sample spans 750,000 to 950,000 distinct CDR3 sequences, 12% being singletons. These sequences were also reported in another study, on yellow fever vaccine responses in identical twins.

This chain joins TRBV15 and TRBJ1-5, with D unresolved. The sequencing input was PBMCs. The sequence derives from a woman between 18 and 29 years old in good health. For the CDR3, the DNA is TGTGCCACCAGCAGAGATCCGGGGTATAGCAATCAGCCCCAGCATTTT. Its protein product is CATSRDPGYSNQPQHF.